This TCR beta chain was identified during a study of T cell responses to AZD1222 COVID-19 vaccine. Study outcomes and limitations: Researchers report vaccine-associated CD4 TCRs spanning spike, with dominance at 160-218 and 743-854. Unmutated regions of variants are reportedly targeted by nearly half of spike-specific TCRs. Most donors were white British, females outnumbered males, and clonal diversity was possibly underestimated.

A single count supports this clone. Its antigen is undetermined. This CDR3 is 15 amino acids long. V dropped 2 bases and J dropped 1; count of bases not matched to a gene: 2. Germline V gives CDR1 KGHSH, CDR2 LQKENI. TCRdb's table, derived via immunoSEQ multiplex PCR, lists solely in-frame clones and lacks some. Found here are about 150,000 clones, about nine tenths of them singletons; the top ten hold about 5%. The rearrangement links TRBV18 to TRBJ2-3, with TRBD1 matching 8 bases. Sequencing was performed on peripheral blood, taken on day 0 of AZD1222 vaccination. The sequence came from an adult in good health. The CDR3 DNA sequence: TGTGCCAGCTCACCAAACAGGGGGGGCACAGATACGCAGTATTTT. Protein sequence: CASSPNRGGTDTQYF.